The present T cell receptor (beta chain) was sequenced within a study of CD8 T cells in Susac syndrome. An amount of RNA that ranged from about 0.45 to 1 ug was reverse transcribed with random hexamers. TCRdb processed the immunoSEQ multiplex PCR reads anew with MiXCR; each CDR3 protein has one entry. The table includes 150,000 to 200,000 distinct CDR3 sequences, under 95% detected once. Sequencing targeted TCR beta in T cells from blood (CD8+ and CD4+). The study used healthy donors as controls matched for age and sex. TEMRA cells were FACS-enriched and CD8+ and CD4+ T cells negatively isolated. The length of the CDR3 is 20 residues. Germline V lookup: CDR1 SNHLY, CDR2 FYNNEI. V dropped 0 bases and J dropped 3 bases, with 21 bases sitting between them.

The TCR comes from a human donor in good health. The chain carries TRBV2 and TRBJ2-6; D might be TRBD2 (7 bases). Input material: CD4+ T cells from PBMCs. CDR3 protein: CASSEASGGMSVSGANVLTF. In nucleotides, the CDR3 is TGTGCCAGCAGTGAAGCGTCGGGGGGCATGTCTGTGAGTGGGGCCAACGTCCTGACTTTC.